Shown below are 20 T cell receptor beta chains from a single sample sequenced in a study of T cell responses to AZD1222 COVID-19 vaccine. Sequencing used immunoSEQ multiplex PCR; TCRdb keeps in-frame clones, though not all of them. The repertoire holds some 50,000 clones, with approximately 90% as singletons. The sequencing used peripheral blood, collected 28 days after the second AZD1222 dose. These receptors came from an adult who received the AZD1222 COVID-19 vaccine.

The chain joins TRBV3-1 (or the pseudogene TRBV3-2) to TRBJ2-5; D is unclear. The CDR3 is 13 amino acids. Trimming took off 8 bases at V and 5 bases at J, with 15 bases between the two ends. CDR1 LGHDT and CDR2 YNNKEL come from the germline V gene (reference sequence). Written as DNA, the CDR3 is TGTGCCAGCTTGGATCGGCCCGGGGAGACCCAGTACTTC. Translation gives CASLDRPGETQYF.

The CDR3 DNA reads TGTGCCAGCTCCAGGACAACTAATGAAAAACTGTTTTTT. Translating it yields CASSRTTNEKLFF. The chain combines TRBV18 with TRBJ1-4, with unresolved D. This CDR3 contains 13 residues. Between the trimmed V and J ends, which lost 6 bases and 0 bases, there was a span of 5 bases. CDR1 and CDR2 (germline): KGHSH, LQKENI.

The chain recombines TRBV24-1 with TRBJ1-2; D uncertain. Trimming cost V 3 bases and J 8 bases, with 18 bases left between them. CDR1 is KGHDR, CDR2 SFDVKD, per germline. The CDR3 loop spans 15 amino acids. Here the CDR3 DNA reads TGTGCCACCAGTGATCCCGGGGAGGAGCTCGGCGGCTACACCTTC. Encoded protein: CATSDPGEELGGYTF.

The chain uses TRBV6-5 and TRBJ1-2; TRBD1 aligns across 9 bases. The germline V gene has CDR1 MNHEY and CDR2 SVGAGI. The CDR3 totals 14 residues. Trimming cost V 7 bases and J 8 bases; bases outside gene matches: 11. CDR3: CASTPFGQGWGYTF. CDR3 sequence (DNA): TGTGCCAGCACACCGTTCGGACAGGGGTGGGGCTACACCTTC.

This clone was seen just once. This rearrangement joins TRBV9 to TRBJ2-2, with 7 bases aligning to TRBD1. The ends lost 0 bases at V and 6 bases at J; junction bases unmatched: 17. CDR3 length equals 19 residues. CDR1 and CDR2 from the germline V gene are SGDLS and YYNGEE. DNA for the CDR3: TGTGCCAGCAGCGTAGACGCTTGGGGACAGTGGGATTTCGCCGGGGAGCTGTTTTTT. It is translated as CASSVDAWGQWDFAGELFF.

J is TRBJ2-6 and V is TRBV4-2; 14 bases align to TRBD2. V dropped 1 base and J dropped 0; count of bases not matched to a gene: 2. This CDR3 comprises 19 residues. Germline-derived CDR1 and CDR2 are LGHNA and YNFKEQ. CDR3 sequence (DNA): TGTGCCAGCAGCCAAGGGACTAGCGGGGGGAGCTCTGGGGCCAACGTCCTGACTTTC. Translating it yields CASSQGTSGGSSGANVLTF.

The chain employs TRBV18 and TRBJ1-2, with a possible D match to TRBD1 (5 bases). This CDR3 region has 14 residues. V was shortened by 3 bases and J by 3 bases, with 11 bases between the two germline ends. Germline values: CDR1 KGHSH, CDR2 LQKENI. The CDR3 DNA sequence: TGTGCCAGCTCACCCACCAGGGAGGACTATGGCTACACCTTC. This encodes CASSPTREDYGYTF.

The chain employs TRBV6-5 and TRBJ2-7; TRBD1 agrees at 9 bases. V lost 9 bases, J lost 5 bases, and 8 bases stayed unmatched. The germline gives CDR1 MNHEY, CDR2 SVGAGI. This CDR3 contains 13 residues. The CDR3 nucleotides are TGTGCCAGTCAACCGGGACAGGGCCACGAGCAGTACTTC. Amino acid sequence: CASQPGQGHEQYF.

The chain carries TRBV3-1 (or the pseudogene TRBV3-2) and TRBJ2-3; TRBD2 matches 8 bases. This CDR3 has 15 amino acids. The V segment lost 4 bases and the J segment 6 bases; nucleotides outside the gene matches: 9. CDR1 and CDR2 (germline): LGHDT, YNNKEL (reference sequence). CDR3 DNA sequence: TGTGCCAGCAGCCCCTTGGCGGGGGGAGAGGATACGCAGTATTTT. Protein sequence: CASSPLAGGEDTQYF.

The genes are TRBV10-3 and TRBJ2-2; D might be TRBD1 (6 bases). The germline V and J ends were trimmed by 8 bases and 1 base, with 20 bases remaining between them. The CDR3 extends over 17 amino acids. Per germline, CDR1 ENHRY and CDR2 SYGVKD. The CDR3, as DNA: TGTGCCATCTCGTTGGGACAAGTGGGTTTGAACACCGGGGAGCTGTTTTTT. It codes for CAISLGQVGLNTGELFF.

The J gene is TRBJ2-7, the V gene TRBV6-2 or TRBV6-3; 8 bases align to TRBD1. The CDR3 is 14 residues long. With 5 bases clipped from V and 5 bases from J, the junction kept 8 bases outside the gene matches. Germline loops: CDR1 MNHEY, CDR2 SVGEGT. CDR3 DNA: TGTGCCAGCAGTCCGACAGGGGTCCGGAACGAGCAGTACTTC. It yields the protein CASSPTGVRNEQYF.

The chain carries TRBV12-3 or TRBV12-4 and TRBJ2-7; the D gene is possibly TRBD1 (6 bases). This CDR3 spans 13 amino acids. Deletions cut 7 bases from V and 2 bases from J, with 12 bases between. The CDR3 is CASTRRGAYEQYF. The CDR3 coding sequence is TGTGCCAGCACACGCAGGGGCGCCTACGAGCAGTACTTC.

This clone was seen a handful of times. The chain joins TRBV6-1 to TRBJ2-7; 8 positions agree with TRBD1. Germline V gives CDR1 MNHNS, CDR2 SASEGT. Losses at the gene ends were 3 bases for V and 6 bases for J; bases not matched to a gene: 13. The CDR3 runs to 16 residues. DNA of the CDR3: TGTGCCAGCAGTGACCTAGGAGGGACAGGTCCTGCCGAGCAGTACTTC. Its protein is CASSDLGGTGPAEQYF.

The CDR3 DNA is TGTGCCAGCAGGAGAAGGGACTATAGGATCGAGCAGTACTTC. Protein: CASRRRDYRIEQYF. This chain joins TRBV6-5 and TRBJ2-7; 7 bases are a match to TRBD2. This CDR3 is 14 amino acids long. Unmatched junction bases numbered 11, after V lost 6 bases and J lost 6 bases. Per germline, CDR1 MNHEY and CDR2 SVGAGI.

The CDR3 region is CASSLDRGPDDGYTF. The CDR3 DNA sequence: TGTGCCAGCAGCTTGGACAGGGGCCCAGATGATGGCTACACCTTC. The J gene is TRBJ1-2, the V gene TRBV11-2; the match to TRBD1 covers 9 bases. Germline CDR1 and CDR2: SGHAT and FQNNGV. The trim removed 3 bases at V and 6 bases at J, leaving 8 bases unmatched. This CDR3 is 15 amino acids long.

The chain combines TRBV4-1 with TRBJ2-1; D may be TRBD2 (5 bases). The V gene's germline CDR1 is MGHRA and CDR2 YSYEKL. V was pared by 0 bases and J by 2 bases, with 11 bases between. The CDR3 runs to 16 residues. CDR3 coding DNA: TGCGCCAGCAGCCAAGATCTGGGAGCGCCCTACAATGAGCAGTTCTTC. This sequence encodes CASSQDLGAPYNEQFF.

The chain has TRBV5-1 and TRBJ2-7; D is perhaps TRBD2 (5 bases). The CDR3 spans 14 residues. V lost 3 bases to trimming and J lost 3 bases, with 13 bases between them. Germline V gene sequence: CDR1 SGHRS, CDR2 YFSETQ. CDR3 amino acids: CASSSGLGSYEQYF. In DNA form, the CDR3 reads TGCGCCAGCAGCTCGGGGTTAGGGAGCTACGAGCAGTACTTC.

The chain carries TRBV5-5 and TRBJ1-3, with D perhaps matching TRBD1 (6 bases). The CDR3 runs 15 residues. Between the trimmed V and J ends, which lost 4 bases and 0 bases, there was a span of 11 bases. From germline, CDR1 is SGHKS and CDR2 YYEKEE (reference sequence). This chain's CDR3 is CASSPGTISGNTIYF. DNA of the CDR3: TGTGCCAGCAGCCCCGGGACAATCTCTGGAAACACCATATATTTT.

This chain joins TRBV9 and TRBJ2-1; D possibly corresponds to TRBD1 (5 bases). V lost 4 bases to trimming and J lost 0 bases, with 11 bases between them. The germline V gene has CDR1 SGDLS and CDR2 YYNGEE. CDR3 length equals 15 residues. Here the CDR3 reads CASSQTGGSYNEQFF. CDR3 DNA: TGTGCCAGCAGCCAAACAGGCGGCTCCTACAATGAGCAGTTCTTC.

The J gene is TRBJ2-7, the V gene TRBV4-1; 7 bases agree with TRBD2. CDR1 is MGHRA and CDR2 is YSYEKL in the germline V gene. The CDR3 has 13 amino acids. The ends lost 4 bases at V and 6 bases at J; junction bases unmatched: 6. Here the CDR3 DNA reads TGCGCCAGCAGCCCCGGGGGAGGGGTCGAGCAGTACTTC. It is translated as CASSPGGGVEQYF.